A selection of T cell receptor beta chains follows, all from one sample in a study of T-cell memory formation after mild COVID-19. TCRdb re-called the 5' RACE reads with MiXCR, one entry per CDR3 protein. Of under 450,000 distinct CDR3 sequences in the sample, less than 25% were seen once. The sample consisted of PBMCs or a T cell subset sorted from them (not recorded which). Receptors were obtained from an adult woman who had mild COVID-19 (a few samples of this study predate the infection). Cell type and time point are not known. CDR3s include the opening cysteine and the closing phenylalanine or tryptophan. Each record gives: D gene, J gene, clone size, V gene, CDR3 DNA, CDR3 protein. A D gene is named only where the DNA matches it firmly. Size values are once, few and many counts, or a class for expanded clones, and some rows have none.

- TRBJ2-2 - TRBV24-1 TGTGCCACCAGTCTCAGGGCTCCCGGGGAGCTGTTTTTT CATSLRAPGELFF
- TRBJ2-1 many TRBV3-1 TGTGCCAGCAGCCTAGCGCGCACCGGACACATTGAGCAGTTCTTC CASSLARTGHIEQFF
TRBD2 TRBJ2-7 - TRBV27 TGTGCCAGCAGGCTAGCGGGGGAGGGGTTTGCGGGTCCTTCCTACGAGCAGTACTTC CASRLAGEGFAGPSYEQYF
TRBD1 TRBJ2-7 few TRBV7-9 TGTGCCAGCAGCAACCTATACCGGGACAGTAACCTTCAATCCTACGAGCAGTACTTC CASSNLYRDSNLQSYEQYF
- TRBJ2-7 few TRBV30 TGTGCCTGGTCACAGACGTGGGTCCCCTACGAGCAGTACTTC CAWSQTWVPYEQYF
- TRBJ2-1 many TRBV27 TGTGCCAGCAGTTTGACCGAGAATGAGCAGTTCTTC CASSLTENEQFF
- TRBJ2-7 - TRBV7-6 TGTGCCAGCAGCTTAGCCCTAAATGGGGAACAGTACTTC CASSLALNGEQYF
TRBD1 TRBJ1-4 - TRBV2 TGTGCCAGCAGCTTGACAGGGTATGGAGCTAATGAAAAACTGTTTTTT CASSLTGYGANEKLFF
TRBD1 TRBJ1-5 - TRBV11-2 TGTGCCAGCAGCTTAGGGACAGGGCGCAATCAGCCCCAGCATTTT CASSLGTGRNQPQHF
- TRBJ1-2 - TRBV5-1 TGCGCCAGCAGCTTGTGGGGGGGCGGTGACGGCTACACCTTC CASSLWGGGDGYTF
- TRBJ2-7 - TRBV3-1 TGTGCCAGCAGCCCTCAGGGGAAGAGCTCCTACGAGCAGTACTTC CASSPQGKSSYEQYF
- TRBJ2-1 - TRBV20-1 TGCAGTGCGTCCGGGACAAGTTACAATGAGCAGTTCTTC CSASGTSYNEQFF
- TRBJ1-5 - TRBV11-3 TGTGCCAGCAGCTTAGACGCGGGTTCGGGCAATCAGCCCCAGCATTTT CASSLDAGSGNQPQHF
TRBD1 TRBJ1-1 - TRBV27 TGTGCCAGCACTCTACGCCCCGGGACAGGCATGAACACTGAAGCTTTCTTT CASTLRPGTGMNTEAFF
- TRBJ2-1 - TRBV11-2 TGTGCCAGCACGCTGAGGATAAGCGGTTACAATGAGCAGTTCTTC CASTLRISGYNEQFF
- TRBJ2-2 many TRBV7-9 TGTGCCAGCAGCAACCCTAGCGCTAACACCGGGGAGCTGTTTTTT CASSNPSANTGELFF
- TRBJ2-7 once TRBV7-6 TGTGCCAGCAGCAATCCAGGGGGGGCAGGAGCTACGGAGCAGTACTTC CASSNPGGAGATEQYF
- TRBJ2-3 - TRBV10-3 TGTGCCATCCTGGACAGTCGGTCGCTCACAGATACGCAGTATTTT CAILDSRSLTDTQYF
TRBD1 TRBJ1-4 few TRBV3-1 TGTGCCAGCAGCCCAGCGGGGACAGGGGTAAGAAAACTGTTTTTT CASSPAGTGVRKLFF
TRBD2 TRBJ2-1 - TRBV19 TGTGCCAGTAGAACGACTAGCGCCCGGGATGAGCAGTTCTTC CASRTTSARDEQFF